Listed below are T cell receptor beta chains from one sample, sequenced in a study of shared clonotypes between healthy human individuals. Method: immunoSEQ multiplex PCR; TCRdb's copy keeps in-frame clones and lacks some. The data hold 2 million to 2.5 million clones, with 93% observed a single time. The sequenced sample was naive CD4+ T cells from PBMCs. These TCRs come from a man aged 18 to 30 in good health. Some clones in this sample may be carry-over from other donors' samples. Both conserved end residues are trimmed from each CDR3.

v_gene	j_gene	CDR3aa
TRBV11-3	TRBJ2-2	ASSLGQPARDTGELF
TRBV11-2	TRBJ2-1	ASRQPGLLNNEQF
TRBV21-1	TRBJ1-4	ANSYISPTNEKLF
TRBV5-1	TRBJ2-7	ASSRDSYEQY
TRBV6-1	TRBJ2-5	ASRWQPQETQY
TRBV4-3	TRBJ2-3	ASSQARLARTDTQY
TRBV7-2	TRBJ2-2	ASSYSGRTGELF
TRBV10-1	TRBJ2-3	ASSGREGTDTQY
TRBV28	TRBJ2-4	AGQGPLAKNIQY
TRBV23-1	TRBJ1-1	ASSQWGDRGRRDTEAF
TRBV10-3	TRBJ2-3	AIGKTPISTDTQY
TRBV6-1	TRBJ1-4	ASSGRGFTNEKLF
TRBV20-1	TRBJ2-1	SAASRDEQF
TRBV27	TRBJ1-2	ASWKYGESYGYT
TRBV6-5	TRBJ2-5	ASSLTLVTGEAQY
TRBV2	TRBJ1-3	ASSRTGGGGNTIY
TRBV5-1	TRBJ2-2	ASSLLTLGNTGELF
TRBV29-1	TRBJ2-7	SASWENNEQY
TRBV15	TRBJ2-1	ATSRTGDRAYNEQF
TRBV28	TRBJ2-7	ASSLPNHEQY
TRBV2	TRBJ1-5	ASSENQPQH
TRBV9	TRBJ2-5	ASSARDSYQETQY
TRBV19	TRBJ2-3	ASANTDTQY
TRBV28	TRBJ2-1	ASSLLGSGSYNEQF
TRBV5-1	TRBJ2-1	ASSTGGPYNEQF
TRBV5-6	TRBJ1-2	ASSPQTGSNYGYT
TRBV2	TRBJ1-5	ASSPEQGDGQPQH
TRBV6-5	TRBJ1-3	ASRPRSSGNTIY
TRBV4-1	TRBJ2-3	ASSQESGEANTDTQY
TRBV5-1	TRBJ2-3	ASSFRTTGTSGRVGTDTQY
TRBV29-1	TRBJ2-5	SIQTGVETQY
TRBV5-1	TRBJ2-1	ASSSLAGLAGEQF
TRBV5-1	TRBJ2-7	ASSGGPSYEQY
TRBV7-3	TRBJ2-5	ASSSYRGGTQY
TRBV28	TRBJ2-5	ASSLYGSGGQETQY
TRBV7-9	TRBJ2-1	ASSPIPSGSSYNEQF
TRBV5-1	TRBJ1-1	ASSPGVEGAEAF
TRBV4-3	TRBJ1-2	ASSQGRTSYGYT
TRBV7-2	TRBJ1-1	ASSLASYTEAF
TRBV11-2	TRBJ2-7	ASSLLGRNEQY
TRBV19	TRBJ1-1	ASSIRGLMNTEAF
TRBV28	TRBJ2-5	ASSLIAVAETQY
TRBV29-1	TRBJ2-5	SGLTGEETQY
TRBV5-4	TRBJ2-7	ASSSWTGTYEQY
TRBV14	TRBJ2-3	ASSHHQIRATQY
TRBV6-5	TRBJ1-1	ASSYVLYPRTEAF
TRBV9	TRBJ2-5	ASSAGTSGRVGETQY
TRBV4-2	TRBJ2-3	ASSQGQGAAGTDTQY
TRBV28	TRBJ2-7	ASSPWTSGINEQY
TRBV28	TRBJ1-5	ASTGAGSPLQPQH